A single sample gave rise to the 29 T cell receptor beta chains below, sequenced in a study of technical replicates of blood from a handful of donors. Measured with immunoSEQ multiplex PCR; TCRdb has only the in-frame clones, and not every one. The table records tens of thousands of clones, 93% of them present only once. The sample comprised T cells isolated from PBMCs. These receptors all come from a human donor in good health.

The sample holds a few counts of this clone. J is TRBJ1-2 and V is TRBV6-5, with TRBD1 identical over 9 bases. This CDR3 comprises 14 residues. Germline CDR1 reads MNHEY; CDR2 reads SVGAGI. After removal of 5 bases from V and 9 bases from J, the junction contained 10 bases not matched to a gene. The CDR3 DNA is TGTGCCAGCAGTACGAGCGGGACAGGGAGTCGCTACACCTTC. This codes for CASSTSGTGSRYTF.

The genes are TRBV5-1 and TRBJ1-1; D not certain. Germline values: CDR1 SGHRS, CDR2 YFSETQ. This CDR3 has 16 residues. Trimming removed 0 bases from V and 0 bases from J, with 12 bases in between. CDR3 nucleotides: TGCGCCAGCAGCTTGGAAGGCGGGTCTTTGAACACTGAAGCTTTCTTT. It is translated as CASSLEGGSLNTEAFF. Using reference TRBV5-1 and TRBJ1-1 for the parts outside the CDR3, the full variable domain is KAGVTQTPRYLIKTRGQQVTLSCSPISGHRSVSWYQQTPGQGLQFLFEYFSETQRNKGNFPGRFSGRQFSNSRSEMNVSTLELGDSALYLCASSLEGGSLNTEAFFGQGTRLTVV.

There are a few counts of this clone. This chain links TRBV6-1 with TRBJ1-5, with 7 positions matching TRBD1. V was pared by 4 bases and J by 0 bases, with 6 bases of the junction left unmatched. Germline V gene sequence: CDR1 MNHNS, CDR2 SASEGT. This CDR3 spans 16 amino acids. CDR3 loop: CASSGLDRSSNQPQHF. CDR3 nucleotides: TGTGCCAGCAGTGGTCTGGACAGGTCTAGCAATCAGCCCCAGCATTTT.

V usage is TRBV6-4 and J usage is TRBJ2-2, with 10 bases matching TRBD2. In germline, CDR1 is MRHNA, CDR2 SNTAGT. V dropped 4 bases and J dropped 7; count of bases not matched to a gene: 3. This CDR3 spans 14 amino acids. The CDR3 loop reads CASSASGGLGELFF. The CDR3, as DNA: TGTGCCAGCAGTGCTAGCGGGGGACTCGGGGAGCTGTTTTTT.

This sequence joins TRBV5-1 and TRBJ2-7; possibly TRBD2 for D (5 bases). This CDR3 comprises 14 residues. Between the trimmed V and J ends, which lost 2 bases and 1 base, there was a span of 10 bases. Germline lookup yields CDR1 SGHRS and CDR2 YFSETQ. In DNA, the CDR3 is TGCGCCAGCAGCTTAGTGTGGGAGTCCTACGAGCAGTACTTC. Encoded protein: CASSLVWESYEQYF.

The V gene is TRBV18, the J gene TRBJ1-1, with 9 nucleotides matching TRBD1. The trim removed 4 bases at V and 2 bases at J, leaving 8 bases unmatched. This CDR3 has 16 amino acids. The germline V gene has CDR1 KGHSH and CDR2 LQKENI. The CDR3 coding sequence is TGTGCCAGCTCACAAAGACTACAGGGGGCAAACACTGAAGCTTTCTTT. Translated: CASSQRLQGANTEAFF.

This sequence joins TRBV7-2 and TRBJ2-3, with 7 bases aligning to TRBD2. Germline assignment: CDR1 SGHTA and CDR2 FQGNSA. The ends lost 3 bases at V and 4 bases at J; junction bases unmatched: 1. This CDR3 contains 13 residues. The CDR3 spells CASSFGLADTQYF. DNA of the CDR3: TGTGCCAGCAGCTTCGGACTAGCAGATACGCAGTATTTT.

The chain joins TRBV7-9 to TRBJ2-2; possibly TRBD1 for D (5 bases). V lost 4 bases, J lost 4 bases, and 13 bases lay in between. Germline-derived CDR1 and CDR2 are SEHNR and FQNEAQ (reference sequence). The CDR3 runs 15 residues. CDR3 nucleotides: TGTGCCAGCAGCTCCAGGGCTTTGGGCACCGGGGAGCTGTTTTTT. Its translation is CASSSRALGTGELFF.

This clone has only one observation. This sequence joins TRBV5-8 and TRBJ1-2, with D possibly being TRBD1 (5 bases). This CDR3 has 14 residues. V lost 1 base to trimming and J lost 6 bases, with 13 bases between them. Germline V CDR1 and CDR2: SGHTS, YDEGEE. The CDR3 sequence is CASSLLGVGDGYTF. The CDR3 nucleotides are TGTGCCAGCAGCTTGTTAGGGGTGGGTGATGGCTACACCTTC.

The gene calls are TRBV19 and TRBJ1-3; D is possibly TRBD1 (6 bases). Germline V gives CDR1 LNHDA, CDR2 SQIVND (reference sequence). V was cut by 5 bases and J by 4 bases, with 18 bases left in between. The CDR3 is made up of 16 amino acids. CDR3 sequence: CASSPGQPLEGNTIYF. In DNA, the CDR3 is TGTGCCAGTAGTCCTGGACAGCCTCTGGAAGGAAACACCATATATTTT.

The chain is built from TRBV5-4 and TRBJ1-1; 12 bases match TRBD1. Germline V gives CDR1 SGHNT, CDR2 YYREEE (reference sequence). With 7 bases clipped from V and 0 bases from J, the junction kept 13 bases outside the gene matches. The CDR3 consists of 18 residues. The CDR3 DNA is TGTGCCAGCGCAACGCCCGGGACAGGGGGCACCCTGAACACTGAAGCTTTCTTT. Translating gives CASATPGTGGTLNTEAFF. The full variable domain, rest sourced from reference TRBV5-4 and TRBJ1-1, is ETGVTQSPTHLIKTRGQQVTLRCSSQSGHNTVSWYQQALGQGPQFIFQYYREEENGRGNFPPRFSGLQFPNYSSELNVNALELDDSALYLCASATPGTGGTLNTEAFFGQGTRLTVV.

This clone was detected once. This chain uses TRBV10-1 with TRBJ2-3, with TRBD2 as a possible D gene (6 bases). The germline V gene has CDR1 WNHNN and CDR2 SYGVQD (reference sequence). V dropped 2 bases and J dropped 2 bases, with 11 bases sitting between them. CDR3 length: 15 residues. DNA for the CDR3: TGCGCCAGCAGTGAGCGGGAGTTTCTCACAGATACGCAGTATTTT. This encodes CASSEREFLTDTQYF.

The chain links TRBV19 to TRBJ1-4, with unresolved D. Germline CDR1 is LNHDA and CDR2 is SQIVND (reference sequence). The CDR3 is 13 amino acids. The ends were cut back, 5 bases at V and 3 bases at J, with 7 bases in the middle. The DNA of the CDR3 is TGTGCCAGTAGTTTGCAGTCTAATGAAAAACTGTTTTTT. It codes for CASSLQSNEKLFF.

The J gene is TRBJ2-1, the V gene TRBV6-5; tentatively, D is TRBD1 (7 bases). The CDR3 sequence is 15 residues long. V lost 2 bases, J lost 6 bases, and 14 bases lay in between. Looked up from germline, CDR1 is MNHEY and CDR2 is SVGAGI. CDR3 DNA: TGTGCCAGCAGTTACGGCCAGGGGGAGGTCAATGAGCAGTTCTTC. Protein product: CASSYGQGEVNEQFF.

This rearrangement joins TRBV7-6 to TRBJ2-3; maybe TRBD2 (6 bases). The V gene lost 5 bases and the J gene lost 5 bases, with 14 bases spanning the gap. This CDR3 has 14 amino acids. The V gene's germline CDR1 is SGHVS and CDR2 FNYEAQ. CDR3 residues: CASSLRRGEDTQYF. CDR3 bases: TGTGCCAGCAGCCTCCGGCGGGGCGAAGATACGCAGTATTTT.

The V call is TRBV5-4, the J call TRBJ2-5, with 8 nucleotides matching TRBD1. Germline assignment: CDR1 SGHNT and CDR2 YYREEE (reference sequence). The CDR3 contains 15 residues. After removal of 4 bases from V and 1 base from J, the junction contained 6 bases not matched to a gene. The CDR3 protein is CASSPGTGSQETQYF. CDR3 nucleotides: TGTGCCAGCAGCCCGGGGACAGGCAGCCAAGAGACCCAGTACTTC.

The chain recombines TRBV15 with TRBJ1-5, with D possibly matching TRBD1 (6 bases). This CDR3 is built from 14 residues. In germline, CDR1 is LNHNV, CDR2 YYDKDF (reference sequence). Trimming left V 4 bases short and J 7 bases short, with 14 bases between. CDR3 DNA sequence: TGTGCCACCAGCACAACAGGGTCTGGGCAGCCCCAGCATTTT. Translating gives CATSTTGSGQPQHF. Complete variable domain (other parts from reference TRBV15 and TRBJ1-5): DAMVIQNPRYQVTQFGKPVTLSCSQTLNHNVMYWYQQKSSQAPKLLFHYYDKDFNNEADTPDNFQSRRPNTSFCFLDIRSPGLGDTAMYLCATSTTGSGQPQHFGDGTRLSIL.

V is TRBV10-1 and J is TRBJ1-5; D gene unclear. This CDR3 has 12 residues. V was shortened by 3 bases and J by 8 bases, with 8 bases between the two germline ends. Germline loops: CDR1 WNHNN, CDR2 SYGVQD (reference sequence). CDR3 bases: TGCGCCAGCAGTGAAGTCGGGGAGCCCCAGCATTTT. It codes for CASSEVGEPQHF.

The chain is built from TRBV4-2 and TRBJ2-1, with 13 positions matching TRBD2. V trimming: 4 bases; J trimming: 0 bases; junction bases outside the gene matches: 18. The length of the CDR3 is 22 residues. Looked up from germline, CDR1 is LGHNA and CDR2 is YNFKEQ. The CDR3 is CASSPQSRPGLAGKSSYNEQFF. For the CDR3, the DNA is TGTGCCAGCAGCCCTCAAAGTCGACCGGGACTAGCGGGAAAGAGCTCCTACAATGAGCAGTTCTTC.

The J gene is TRBJ2-7, the V gene TRBV6-1, with D possibly matching TRBD2 (6 bases). Trimming removed 2 bases at V and 3 bases at J, with 14 bases between. CDR1 is MNHNS and CDR2 is SASEGT in the germline V gene. The CDR3 is 15 amino acids. CDR3 amino acids: CASSESGGNRYEQYF. The DNA of the CDR3 is TGTGCCAGCAGTGAATCCGGCGGGAACCGCTACGAGCAGTACTTC.

The chain joins TRBV10-3 to TRBJ2-3; the D is unclear. Germline-derived CDR1 and CDR2 are ENHRY and SYGVKD. This CDR3 spans 16 amino acids. V lost 3 bases to trimming and J lost 7 bases, with 20 bases between them. CDR3 DNA: TGTGCCATCAGTGATGGCCATCTCCCTTTCTCGAATACGCAGTATTTT. Translated, it gives CAISDGHLPFSNTQYF.

The V and J genes are TRBV7-9 and TRBJ1-1, with 7 positions matching TRBD1. The CDR3 has 15 amino acids. Germline assignment: CDR1 SEHNR and CDR2 FQNEAQ (reference sequence). The V and J ends lost 3 bases and 1 base, in that order; junction bases with no gene match: 5. For the CDR3, the DNA is TGTGCCAGCAGCTTCGGGACAGAGTCGAACACTGAAGCTTTCTTT. It yields the protein CASSFGTESNTEAFF.

This rearrangement joins TRBV30 to TRBJ2-7; D possibly corresponds to TRBD1 (5 bases). The V end lost 4 bases, the J end lost 2 bases, and 12 bases lay between the germline ends. Germline V gene data show CDR1 as GTSNPN and CDR2 as SVGIG (reference sequence). The CDR3 is 13 residues long. CDR3 loop: CAWTGSIAYEQYF. In DNA form, the CDR3 reads TGTGCCTGGACAGGGTCTATCGCCTACGAGCAGTACTTC.

The table lists this clone with a few counts. At one boundary the junction diverges from the germline segment, which might be a read error. CDR3 loop: CASSRLPGQGPTWLF. As DNA, the CDR3 is TGTGCCAGCAGTCGCCTGCCGGGACAGGGGCCAACTTGGCTTTTT. V usage is TRBV2 and J usage is TRBJ1-4; TRBD1 matches 10 bases. The CDR3 consists of 15 residues. Germline V lookup: CDR1 SNHLY, CDR2 FYNNEI.

The gene calls are TRBV13 and TRBJ1-1; perhaps TRBD1 as D (6 bases). The V end was cut by 4 bases, the J end by 0 bases, with 15 bases between. The CDR3 is made up of 16 amino acids. Germline CDR1 is PRHDT and CDR2 is FYEKMQ (reference sequence). The DNA of the CDR3 is TGTGCCAGCAGCTCCCTTATCCAGGGGCTGAACACTGAAGCTTTCTTT. Protein product: CASSSLIQGLNTEAFF.

V gene TRBV5-1 combines with J gene TRBJ2-6; a possible D gene is TRBD1 (5 bases). Germline CDR1 SGHRS, CDR2 YFSETQ. V lost 4 bases, J lost 1 base, and 12 bases lay in between. CDR3 length: 16 amino acids. CDR3: CASSADTKSGANVLTF. CDR3 sequence (DNA): TGCGCCAGCAGCGCGGACACCAAATCTGGGGCCAACGTCCTGACTTTC.

This chain links TRBV6-5 with TRBJ2-2, with D possibly matching TRBD2 (6 bases). The V gene lost 2 bases and the J gene lost 4 bases, with 11 bases spanning the gap. The CDR3 totals 15 residues. The germline V gene encodes CDR1 MNHEY and CDR2 SVGAGI. The CDR3 sequence: CASSYAREITGELFF. The CDR3 DNA reads TGTGCCAGCAGTTACGCGCGGGAAATCACCGGGGAGCTGTTTTTT.

This rearrangement joins TRBV9 to TRBJ2-3, with 12 bases fitting TRBD2. Germline CDR1 reads SGDLS; CDR2 reads YYNGEE. The ends lost 3 bases at V and 3 bases at J; junction bases unmatched: 8. The CDR3 extends over 17 amino acids. CDR3 loop: CASSASRTSGATDTQYF. CDR3 nucleotides: TGTGCCAGCAGCGCCTCCAGGACTAGCGGGGCAACAGATACGCAGTATTTT.

Only a few counts were recorded for this clone. The chain joins TRBV18 to TRBJ2-7; weak D call: TRBD1 (6 bases). The length of the CDR3 is 15 residues. CDR1 and CDR2 from the germline V gene are KGHSH and LQKENI. The V end was cut by 3 bases, the J end by 1 base, with 13 bases between. The CDR3 region is CASSPGAVGSYEQYF. CDR3 sequence (DNA): TGTGCCAGCTCACCGGGGGCGGTTGGGTCCTACGAGCAGTACTTC.